A single sample is the source of the 2 T cell receptor beta chains below, sequenced in a study of cytomegalovirus exposure and HLA in healthy donors. Primers for the PCR totalled 60 Vbeta and 13 Jbeta. Assay: immunoSEQ multiplex PCR; the TCRdb copy retains only in-frame clones and omits some. Here the sample spans 150,000 to 200,000 clones, 77% being singletons. The sequencing sample was made of PBMCs. The receptor set was obtained from a woman in her twenties or thirties in good health and CMV-seronegative.

V and J are TRBV5-1 and TRBJ1-1; D not resolved. V was clipped by 2 bases and J by 1 base, with 15 bases between them. CDR1 and CDR2 from the germline V gene are SGHRS and YFSETQ. This CDR3 region has 16 residues. CDR3 nucleotide sequence: TGCGCCAGCAGCTTACAGTCTCCTTTTGCGAACACTGAAGCTTTCTTT. Translating gives CASSLQSPFANTEAFF.

V usage is TRBV5-6 and J usage is TRBJ2-7; TRBD1 agrees at 9 bases. The germline V gene encodes CDR1 SGHDT and CDR2 YYEEEE. This CDR3 contains 15 residues. V lost 2 bases to trimming and J lost 0 bases; unmatched junction nucleotides: 3. CDR3 nucleotides: TGTGCCAGCAGCTTAGGGACAGGGAGCTCCTACGAGCAGTACTTC. Encoded protein: CASSLGTGSSYEQYF.